The next 5 T cell receptor beta chains were all read from a single sample in a study of CXCR3-negative and CXCR3-positive naive CD8 T cells. 5' RACE with UMI labels generated the TRB cDNA libraries. After re-calling the 5' RACE reads, TCRdb lists one entry per CDR3 protein, DNA absent. The sample spans approximately 6,100 distinct CDR3 sequences; the ten largest clones claim 1.5% to 2%. Sequencing used naive CXCR3- CD8+ T cells from blood. The subset: CD45RO-CCR7+CD27+CD95- naive CD8+ T cells lacking CXCR3 (TNR3-). These receptors were taken from a human donor in good health. Some clones in this sample may be carry-over from other donors' samples.

V usage is TRBV29-1 and J usage is TRBJ2-7. This CDR3 contains 13 residues. CDR1 is SQVTM, CDR2 ANQGSEA, per germline. The CDR3 sequence is CSVEWGVSYEQYF.

Its frequency marks this clonotype as medium-sized. J is TRBJ2-7 and V is TRBV20-1; absent DNA, TCRdb's TRBD2 call cannot be checked. Germline V gene lookup returns CDR1 DFQATT and CDR2 SNEGSKA (reference sequence). The CDR3 contains 13 residues. The CDR3 here is CSARDSGSYEQYF.

This clonotype is deemed medium-sized by its frequency. The chain links TRBV7-2 to TRBJ2-5; TCRdb reports TRBD2, a call that lacks DNA to check it against. Germline V gives CDR1 SGHTA, CDR2 FQGNSA. The CDR3 contains 20 residues. The CDR3 here is CASSLARDQVTSGIGETQYF.

The chain recombines TRBV2 with TRBJ2-7. CDR1 SNHLY and CDR2 FYNNEI come from the germline V gene. The CDR3 has 14 residues. This CDR3 reads CASSEAGVPYEQYF. The full variable domain, in which reference TRBV2 and TRBJ2-7 provide the parts outside the CDR3, is EPEVTQTPSHQVTQMGQEVILRCVPISNHLYFYWYRQILGQKVEFLVSFYNNEISEKSEIFDDQFSVERPDGSNFTLKIRSTKLEDSAMYFCASSEAGVPYEQYFGPGTRLTVT.

By frequency, this clonotype registers medium-sized. This chain uses TRBV20-1 with TRBJ2-3; TCRdb's D call of TRBD1 is untestable without DNA. Per the germline V gene, CDR1 is DFQATT and CDR2 is SNEGSKA (reference sequence). The CDR3 loop spans 15 amino acids. CDR3 protein: CSARDRGGFTDTQYF.